This TCR beta chain was sequenced in a study of CD8 T cells in Susac syndrome. With 2 bases clipped from V and 4 bases from J, the junction kept 0 bases outside the gene matches. CDR1 MDHEN and CDR2 SYDVKM come from the germline V gene. CDR3 length: 15 amino acids. This clonotype has just one count. RNA amounts of roughly 0.45 to 1 ug underwent reverse transcription with random hexamers. TCRdb analysed the immunoSEQ multiplex PCR reads with MiXCR anew, one entry per CDR3 protein. The sample includes around 300,000 distinct CDR3 sequences, about 89% of them seen just once. The TEMRA cells underwent FACS enrichment, while the CD8+ and CD4+ T cells underwent negative isolation.

Sequenced material: CD8+ T cells from PBMCs. The rearrangement joins TRBV28 to TRBJ2-7, with 15 positions matching TRBD2. The receptor was isolated from a human donor with multiple sclerosis. Here the CDR3 reads CASSLGTSGGYEQYF. In nucleotides, the CDR3 is TGTGCCAGCAGTTTAGGGACTAGCGGGGGGTACGAGCAGTACTTC. Drawing the rest from reference TRBV28 and TRBJ2-7, the complete variable domain is DVKVTQSSRYLVKRTGEKVFLECVQDMDHENMFWYRQDPGLGLRLIYFSYDVKMKEKGDIPEGYSVSREKKERFSLILESASTNQTSMYLCASSLGTSGGYEQYFGPGTRLTVT.